This T cell receptor beta chain came from a study of T-cell memory formation after mild COVID-19. In the study overall: Most TCR clusters belonged to a single donor. Study-level points and caveats: Whether day 37 second-wave clones are SARS-CoV-2-specific was not confirmed. CD4/CD8 balance held among clones contracting day 15 to 85, and later expanders leaned CD4+.

This clonotype was seen a few times. Its target is not known. Using constant-segment primers, 5'RACE produced TCR alpha and TCR beta cDNA libraries carrying sample barcodes and UMIs. TCRdb independently ran MiXCR on the 5' RACE reads; one entry per CDR3 protein. The sample shows a few hundred thousand distinct CDR3 sequences, 15% to 20% of them seen only once. The CDR3 consists of 14 residues. Trimming cost V 5 bases and J 5 bases, with 18 bases left between them. CDR1 is DFQATT, CDR2 SNEGSKA, per germline (reference sequence). The genes are TRBV20-1 and TRBJ2-5, with a tentative D call TRBD2 (6 bases). The clonotype originates from a man aged 18 to 30 who had mild COVID-19 (a few samples of this study predate the infection). Cell type and time point are not known. Sequencing was performed on PBMCs or a T cell subset sorted from them (not recorded which). In nucleotides, the CDR3 is TGCAGTGCTGGGGATTTAGGCGGGGTCGAGACCCAGTACTTC. It is translated as CSAGDLGGVETQYF.